The following is a T cell receptor beta chain sequence with its context. Its specific antigen is unknown. Base quality data are lacking; no much larger clone is found one base away. V lost 5 bases and J lost 0 bases; the stretch between them is 10 bases long. Reading from cysteine to phenylalanine, the CDR3 counts 14 amino acids. Left in the record is the CDR3 DNA by itself, 42 bases read in frame from the first base. CDR1 and CDR2 (SEHNR, FQNEAQ) derive from the germline V gene (reference sequence). This specimen's time point label, per the study, means: baseline before first vaccination. The vaccinee samples were drawn from two UK trials, COV001 and COV002, one of which was a single-blind randomized controlled phase 2/3 trial testing AZD1222 (ChAdOx1 nCoV-19) in healthy adults. Trial participant PBMC samples were collected at day 0 and day 28 after the second dose for TCRbeta chain sequencing. The source of the sample is a study of T cell responses to AZD1222 COVID-19 vaccine (dated by TCRdb to about 2021). Regarding the complete study: AZD1222 recipients whose second dose came at about 4 weeks and those whose second dose came at about 12 weeks were combined into one group, since spike-specific TCR depth and breadth did not differ between the two schedules. TCR sequencing covered 233 trial participants: around 210 given two doses of AZD1222 and 26 given two doses of MenACWY control vaccine. Trial participants were enrolled by age into subgroups of 18-55, 56-69 and 70-plus years, and 148, 28 and 57 TCR-sequenced participants, respectively, were included in these subgroups. Results the study describes overall, beyond this receptor: Nearly half of unique spike-specific TCRs reportedly recognized epitopes outside regions mutated in the B.1.351 and B.1.1.7 variants. Participants were mostly white British, with more females than males. The authors suggested clonal diversity may have been underestimated. In the small 56-69-year group, the increase in depth fell short of significance, most likely because of low power. The whole spike protein was spanned by vaccine-associated CD4 TCRs, and dominant responses were seen in regions 160-218 and 743-854. After two AZD1222 doses, spike-specific TCR breadth and depth were significantly higher than at day 0 and than in MenACWY recipients. No day 14 peak-response samples were available, so repertoires were characterized only after the peak T cell response. Only six or seven AZD1222 recipients were SARS-CoV-2 seropositive at baseline, limiting conclusions about previously exposed vaccinees.

The CDR3 regions of human TCRbeta chains were analyzed by immunosequencing. The source study handled its data this way. Repertoire TCRs were matched against a reference library of SARS-CoV-2-specific TCRs generated with the MIRA antigen-specificity platform. Breadth was defined as the fraction of unique TCRs that were SARS-CoV-2-associated, and depth was defined as the fraction of total T cells that were SARS-CoV-2-associated. Using the MIRA data, each spike-specific TCR was mapped to the spike region that the TCR reacts to and placed in a CD4 or CD8 class. Log10-transformed breadth and depth values were compared by one-way ANOVA with Sidak's multiple comparisons tests. What TCRdb holds here is the immuneACCESS table cut down to in-frame rearrangements. Part of the clones is not present; checked against another copy, under half of the missing clones reflect an unresolved V gene, and the others are unexplained. V and J calls plus clone size are reproduced from that table; the DNA served to infer D and trimming. Counted in this sample were around 120,000 clones; about 90% of them appeared once. 1.1% of the sample is held by the ten biggest clonotypes.

This receptor chain uses TRBV7-9 and TRBJ1-1; the D gene is perhaps TRBD1, on 6 matching bases. The receptor's source is an adult in good health. This specimen was peripheral blood, taken on day 0 of AZD1222 vaccination. For the CDR3, the sequence is CASSPRDMNTEAFF. At the DNA level, the sequence is TGTGCCAGCAGCCCCCGGGACATGAACACTGAAGCTTTCTTT.